This is a list of T cell receptor beta chains from one sample in a study of cytomegalovirus exposure and HLA in healthy donors. Profiling relied on immunoSEQ multiplex PCR, and the TCRdb table lists in-frame clones only, not all of them. The sample records about 130,000 clones, around 81% being singletons. Sequencing was done on a sample of PBMCs. The receptor set was obtained from a man in his late teens or twenties in good health and CMV-seronegative. Both conserved end residues are trimmed from each CDR3. Expanded clones are given a class, and other clones once, few, many or no size at all.

CDR3	V	J	size
AWSTTGGNQPQH	TRBV30	TRBJ1-5	.
ALNSGAAGETQY	TRBV30	TRBJ2-5	.
ASSEYRGRHTGELF	TRBV25-1	TRBJ2-2	once
ASSLTGLAERSGELF	TRBV27	TRBJ2-2	.
ASSTTTSGGALGEQY	TRBV27	TRBJ2-7	.
ASSYTTGPGTDTQY	TRBV6-5	TRBJ2-3	.
ASSPNAGTVTYEQY	TRBV19	TRBJ2-7	once
ASSNRGRVETEAF	TRBV6-5	TRBJ1-1	once
ASSQGAEEPNYGYT	TRBV4-2	TRBJ1-2	few
ASSIVQNTEAF	TRBV19	TRBJ1-1	.
ASRIDRGRRLNTEAF	TRBV7-2	TRBJ1-1	.
ASSWGATGGEGHGYT	TRBV5-1	TRBJ1-2	once
ASGQGGQPQH	TRBV28	TRBJ1-5	.
ASTRLPSPPGQGRYGYT	TRBV18	TRBJ1-2	.
ASSFARWPVSYEQY	TRBV5-4	TRBJ2-7	.
ASSYGTGNTEAF	TRBV6-5	TRBJ1-1	few
ASSKDPGRAEY	TRBV18	TRBJ2-7	.
ASSPRDRASAGGYT	TRBV18	TRBJ1-2	.
ASSPQDRVRVFRSEQY	TRBV7-2	TRBJ2-7	.
ASSLSMAGNTEAF	TRBV27	TRBJ1-1	.
ASSEGAQGTDTQY	TRBV10-1	TRBJ2-3	.
ASSALGGKNSPLH	TRBV9	TRBJ1-6	.
ASSGDRGQGTEAF	TRBV9	TRBJ1-1	.
ASSTETGGNQPQH	TRBV7-9	TRBJ1-5	.
ASSRLSPETVHSPLH	TRBV5-1	TRBJ1-6	.
ASTYTDRGHQETQY	TRBV10-1	TRBJ2-5	.
ASSKFRGNEAPLH	TRBV19	TRBJ1-6	.
ATLGTGGNYGYT	TRBV19	TRBJ1-2	.
ASRIAGRQETQY	TRBV18	TRBJ2-5	.
ASSPYSGETQY	TRBV4-3	TRBJ2-5	.
ASSSTGTVYGYT	TRBV5-4	TRBJ1-2	.
ASSLGSVWGNTIY	TRBV7-2	TRBJ1-3	.
ASSLARQGIRGGGYT	TRBV5-1	TRBJ1-2	.
ASSQRGFGNTIY	TRBV7-2	TRBJ1-3	.
ASSLPGGSGRETQY	TRBV25-1	TRBJ2-5	.
ASSSSGRADTQY	TRBV6-1	TRBJ2-3	.
ASSLAGVNTEAF	TRBV28	TRBJ1-1	.
ASSLVRKDRGRTEAF	TRBV5-4	TRBJ1-1	few
ASSAPGGPNQPQH	TRBV7-8	TRBJ1-5	few
ASSWDIGGYT	TRBV7-2	TRBJ1-2	few
ASSGDPTSFMQQY	TRBV4-2	TRBJ2-7	.
ASSQNFQTNYGYT	TRBV4-3	TRBJ1-2	.
ASSLRRPASNEKLF	TRBV6-5	TRBJ1-4	.
ASSLVKSSYNSPPH	TRBV5-1	TRBJ1-6	.
ASSSSARGANQSQH	TRBV18	TRBJ1-5	.
ASSLVRGSSPLH	TRBV27	TRBJ1-6	.
ATQGDAAYNEQF	TRBV10-3	TRBJ2-1	.
ASSPFEGGSYT	TRBV18	TRBJ1-2	.
ASSLGTGLYGYT	TRBV6-1	TRBJ1-2	.
AISQGGGEAF	TRBV10-3	TRBJ1-1	.
ASSRVTGRNPQH	TRBV4-3	TRBJ1-5	.